A selection of T cell receptor beta chains follows, all from one sample in a study of graft-versus-host responses after intestinal transplantation. These receptors' targets are unknown. Generated by immunoSEQ multiplex PCR, the TCRdb table keeps only in-frame clones and is missing some. The sample shows approximately 100,000 clones, roughly 88% of them seen only once. This material consisted of unstimulated CD4+ T cells sorted from spleen or lymph node cells, taken before intestinal transplant. The receptor set was obtained from a human donor who received an intestinal transplant. Both conserved end residues are part of each CDR3. Fields, in order: V gene, CDR3 protein.

v_gene: TRBV29-1
CDR3aa: CSVEWAYSGANVLTF

v_gene: TRBV7-9
CDR3aa: CASSVMAGANTEAFF

v_gene: TRBV29-1
CDR3aa: CSVAAGTAGNTIYF

v_gene: TRBV4-1
CDR3aa: CASSAQGTQSATNEKLFF

v_gene: TRBV7-2
CDR3aa: CASSLDRAWVYEQYF

v_gene: TRBV29-1
CDR3aa: CSVDGRVGEQFF

v_gene: TRBV6-6
CDR3aa: CASSYRAGVGNIQYF

v_gene: TRBV6-6
CDR3aa: CASSYQLRLNSPLHF

v_gene: TRBV10-2
CDR3aa: CASSERDRDPYEQYF

v_gene: TRBV11-2
CDR3aa: CASSLTRVGGYTF

v_gene: TRBV27
CDR3aa: CASSLRQDYGYTF

v_gene: TRBV7-6
CDR3aa: CASSLGGSGGTQYF

v_gene: TRBV29-1
CDR3aa: CSVDPGQGWTEAFF

v_gene: TRBV29-1
CDR3aa: CSGRVRGETQYF

v_gene: TRBV19
CDR3aa: CASRTSGRFNEQFF

v_gene: TRBV27
CDR3aa: CASDRGPNTGELFF

v_gene: TRBV5-4
CDR3aa: CASSPGNEQFF

v_gene: TRBV7-3
CDR3aa: CASSLTLAGYNEQFF

v_gene: TRBV5-1
CDR3aa: CASSLSSGNQPQHF

v_gene: TRBV4-2
CDR3aa: CASSQDSGGAYNEQFF

v_gene: TRBV19
CDR3aa: CASTRGQGIFPPLHF

v_gene: TRBV7-7
CDR3aa: CASRPLAGTLGTGELFF

v_gene: TRBV14
CDR3aa: CASSPIRTAPNGYTF

v_gene: TRBV2
CDR3aa: CASSEGQTYGYTF

v_gene: TRBV11-2
CDR3aa: CASSPGLARAKNIQYF

v_gene: TRBV19
CDR3aa: CAVQYMGGADQPQHF

v_gene: TRBV25-1
CDR3aa: CASSRQGVTEAFF

v_gene: TRBV18
CDR3aa: CASSQTTGAGYGYTF

v_gene: TRBV5-1
CDR3aa: CASSFVGLANYEQYF

v_gene: TRBV19
CDR3aa: CASSMDRGPYGYTF

v_gene: TRBV5-1
CDR3aa: CASSPVTDTQYF

v_gene: TRBV2
CDR3aa: CASSVDSPNTGELFF

v_gene: TRBV11-3
CDR3aa: CASSLGGGRNEQFF

v_gene: TRBV27
CDR3aa: CASSSPGGGPNTEAFF

v_gene: TRBV5-1
CDR3aa: CASRPGTSGFTDTQYF

v_gene: TRBV6-5
CDR3aa: CASRQGGNQPQHF

v_gene: TRBV27
CDR3aa: CASRGTGRDTQYF

v_gene: TRBV7-9
CDR3aa: CASSQGQVGGYTF

v_gene: TRBV7-8
CDR3aa: CASSLIGTAAYGYTF

v_gene: TRBV2
CDR3aa: CASSDLGTVTEAFF

v_gene: TRBV7-2
CDR3aa: CASSLSWGAQETQYF

v_gene: TRBV6-5
CDR3aa: CASGISGGGDEQFF

v_gene: TRBV11-2
CDR3aa: CASSLAGGQETQYF

v_gene: TRBV5-1
CDR3aa: CASSLSLAQETQYF

v_gene: TRBV5-1
CDR3aa: CASSLGGDYNEQFF

v_gene: TRBV27
CDR3aa: CASNRRGYNEQFF

v_gene: TRBV5-1
CDR3aa: CASSQGTMNTEAFF